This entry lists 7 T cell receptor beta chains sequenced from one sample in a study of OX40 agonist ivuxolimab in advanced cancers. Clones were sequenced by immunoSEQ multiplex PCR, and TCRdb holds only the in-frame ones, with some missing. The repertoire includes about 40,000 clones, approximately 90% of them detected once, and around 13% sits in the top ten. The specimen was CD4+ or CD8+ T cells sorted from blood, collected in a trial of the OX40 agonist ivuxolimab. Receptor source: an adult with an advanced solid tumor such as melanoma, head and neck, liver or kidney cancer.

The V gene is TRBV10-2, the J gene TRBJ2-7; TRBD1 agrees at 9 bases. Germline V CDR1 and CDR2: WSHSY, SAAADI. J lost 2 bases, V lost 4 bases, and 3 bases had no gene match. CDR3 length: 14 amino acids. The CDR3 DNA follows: TGCGCCAGCAGTGGGGGACAGGGCGCCTACGAGCAGTACTTC. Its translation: CASSGGQGAYEQYF.

The DNA of the CDR3 is TGCGCCAGCAGCCAAGACTCCCTAGACAGGACCGTTGAAGCTTTCTTT. Protein sequence: CASSQDSLDRTVEAFF. This chain links TRBV4-1 with TRBJ1-1; TRBD1 is a possible D gene (6 bases). V was shortened by 0 bases and J by 7 bases, with 18 bases between the two germline ends. This CDR3 contains 16 residues. Germline CDR1 reads MGHRA; CDR2 reads YSYEKL.

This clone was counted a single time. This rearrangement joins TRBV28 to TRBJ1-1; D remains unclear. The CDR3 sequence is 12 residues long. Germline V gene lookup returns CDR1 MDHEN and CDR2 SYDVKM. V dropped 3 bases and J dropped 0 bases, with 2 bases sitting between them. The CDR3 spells CASSFLNTEAFF. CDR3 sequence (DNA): TGTGCCAGCAGTTTTTTGAACACTGAAGCTTTCTTT.

The CDR3 reads CASSHRGRTYEQYF. In DNA form, the CDR3 reads TGTGCCAGCAGTCACAGGGGGCGGACCTACGAGCAGTACTTC. V gene TRBV28 combines with J gene TRBJ2-7, with 9 bases fitting TRBD1. The CDR3 spans 14 residues. The ends lost 5 bases at V and 2 bases at J; junction bases unmatched: 4. CDR1 MDHEN and CDR2 SYDVKM come from the germline V gene. Full variable domain (missing parts from reference TRBV28 and TRBJ2-7): DVKVTQSSRYLVKRTGEKVFLECVQDMDHENMFWYRQDPGLGLRLIYFSYDVKMKEKGDIPEGYSVSREKKERFSLILESASTNQTSMYLCASSHRGRTYEQYFGPGTRLTVT.

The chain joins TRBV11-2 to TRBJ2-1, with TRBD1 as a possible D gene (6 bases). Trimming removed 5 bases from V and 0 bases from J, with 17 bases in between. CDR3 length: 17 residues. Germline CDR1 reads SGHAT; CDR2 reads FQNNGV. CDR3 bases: TGTGCCAGCAGCGGCCGGGACACGGAGAGCTCCTACAATGAGCAGTTCTTC. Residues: CASSGRDTESSYNEQFF.

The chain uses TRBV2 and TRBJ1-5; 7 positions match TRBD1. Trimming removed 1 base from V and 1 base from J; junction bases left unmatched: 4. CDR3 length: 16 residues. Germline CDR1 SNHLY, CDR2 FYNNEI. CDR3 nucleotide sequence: TGTGCCAGCAGTGAAGTCGGCAGGGGGAGCAATCAGCCCCAGCATTTT. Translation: CASSEVGRGSNQPQHF.

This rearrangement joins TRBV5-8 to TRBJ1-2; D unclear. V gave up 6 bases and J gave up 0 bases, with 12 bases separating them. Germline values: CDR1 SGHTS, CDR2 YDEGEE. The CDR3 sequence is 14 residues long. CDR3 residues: CASNPKITNYGYTF. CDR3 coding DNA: TGTGCCAGCAACCCCAAAATTACTAACTATGGCTACACCTTC.